These T cell receptor beta chains were read from a single sample in a study of T cell repertoires in cytomegalovirus infection. Each CDR3 protein gets one entry after TCRdb re-called the reads with MiXCR. Altogether 200,000 or so distinct CDR3 sequences are present, under 30% being singletons, with the ten largest covering 30% to 35%. Sequenced: PBMCs. The source of these receptors is a human donor in good health (CMV status not recorded). Some clones in this sample may be carry-over from other donors' samples. Each CDR3 is given without its conserved first and last residue. The D gene is left open where the match is weak.

d_gene	v_gene	j_gene	CDR3aa
NA	TRBV19	TRBJ2-5	ASTRGETQY
TRBD1	TRBV6-1	TRBJ1-4	ASSGGQGTNEKLF
TRBD1	TRBV7-2	TRBJ1-6	ATSRDSNYSPLH
NA	TRBV28	TRBJ1-1	ASSSVNTEAF
TRBD1	TRBV27	TRBJ1-1	ASSLSAGTGDHTEAF
TRBD1	TRBV19	TRBJ2-7	ASSNPGQGYEQY
NA	TRBV7-2	TRBJ1-1	ASSPQVGDTEAF
NA	TRBV19	TRBJ1-1	ASSIPAGSGPEAF
TRBD1	TRBV6-5	TRBJ2-7	ASSYGDRGIYEQY
NA	TRBV23-1	TRBJ2-7	ARSDLPEQY
NA	TRBV20-1	TRBJ1-3	SARVGDSGNTIY
TRBD1	TRBV7-9	TRBJ1-2	ASSLDGQGAIGYT
NA	TRBV7-2	TRBJ1-2	ASSLDQTRKLYGYT